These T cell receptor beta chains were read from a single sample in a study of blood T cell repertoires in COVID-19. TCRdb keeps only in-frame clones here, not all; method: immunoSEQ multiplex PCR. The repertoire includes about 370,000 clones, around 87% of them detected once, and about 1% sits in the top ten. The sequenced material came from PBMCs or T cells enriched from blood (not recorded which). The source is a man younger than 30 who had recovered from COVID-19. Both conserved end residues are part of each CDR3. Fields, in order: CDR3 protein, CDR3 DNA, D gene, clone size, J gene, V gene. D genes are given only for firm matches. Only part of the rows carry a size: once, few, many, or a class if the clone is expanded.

CDR3: CASSVTGTVYYNEQFF
DNA: TGTGCCAGCAGCGTCACCGGGACAGTCTACTACAATGAGCAGTTCTTC
D: TRBD1
size: .
J: TRBJ2-1
V: TRBV5-8

CDR3: CASSEGGEAFF
DNA: TGTGCCAGCAGTGAAGGCGGTGAAGCTTTCTTT
D: .
size: .
J: TRBJ1-1
V: TRBV2

CDR3: CAISRDRGDQPQHF
DNA: TGTGCCATCAGCCGGGACAGGGGAGACCAGCCCCAGCATTTT
D: TRBD1
size: .
J: TRBJ1-5
V: TRBV10-3

CDR3: CASKQTGDLNEQFF
DNA: TGTGCCAGCAAGCAGACAGGGGACCTCAATGAGCAGTTCTTC
D: TRBD1
size: .
J: TRBJ2-1
V: TRBV27

CDR3: CATSVRADTEAFF
DNA: TGTGCCACCAGCGTTAGAGCGGACACTGAAGCTTTCTTT
D: .
size: .
J: TRBJ1-1
V: TRBV15

CDR3: CAWMGSKLFF
DNA: TGTGCCTGGATGGGGAGTAAACTGTTTTTT
D: .
size: .
J: TRBJ1-4
V: TRBV30

CDR3: CASSSSGQGLYGYTF
DNA: TGTGCCAGCAGCTCCTCGGGACAGGGACTTTATGGCTACACCTTC
D: TRBD1
size: .
J: TRBJ1-2
V: TRBV3-1/TRBV3-2

CDR3: CASSIGGYRGYTEAFF
DNA: TGTGCCAGTAGTATTGGAGGGTACAGGGGATATACTGAAGCTTTCTTT
D: TRBD1
size: .
J: TRBJ1-1
V: TRBV19

CDR3: CASSALLYTQYF
DNA: TGTGCCAGCAGTGCCCTCCTATATACGCAGTATTTT
D: .
size: .
J: TRBJ2-3
V: TRBV2

CDR3: CASSVDYGGNTDTQYF
DNA: TGTGCCAGCAGCGTAGACTACGGGGGGAACACAGATACGCAGTATTTT
D: TRBD2
size: .
J: TRBJ2-3
V: TRBV9

CDR3: CASSATSGTSIWNEQFF
DNA: TGTGCCAGCAGCGCAACATCCGGGACTAGTATTTGGAATGAGCAGTTCTTC
D: TRBD2
size: .
J: TRBJ2-1
V: TRBV9

CDR3: CASSKNGAPGTDTQYF
DNA: TGTGCCAGCAGCAAAAATGGGGCCCCCGGCACAGATACGCAGTATTTT
D: .
size: .
J: TRBJ2-3
V: TRBV9

CDR3: CASSQDRDTEAFF
DNA: TGCGCCAGCAGCCAAGACAGGGACACTGAAGCTTTCTTT
D: .
size: once
J: TRBJ1-1
V: TRBV4-1

CDR3: CASSLLARGYQETQYF
DNA: TGTGCCAGCAGCTTACTCGCCAGGGGGTACCAAGAGACCCAGTACTTC
D: TRBD1
size: few
J: TRBJ2-5
V: TRBV7-6

CDR3: CATSADRSQGYTF
DNA: TGTGCCACCAGCGCAGACAGGAGCCAAGGCTACACCTTC
D: .
size: .
J: TRBJ1-2
V: TRBV15

CDR3: CASSQRGGANTEAFF
DNA: TGCGCCAGCAGCCAAAGGGGGGGAGCTAACACTGAAGCTTTCTTT
D: .
size: .
J: TRBJ1-1
V: TRBV4-1

CDR3: CASSLYARGLSGEQFF
DNA: TGTGCCAGCAGTTTATACGCCAGGGGGCTTAGTGGTGAGCAGTTCTTC
D: TRBD1
size: .
J: TRBJ2-1
V: TRBV27

CDR3: CASSQELHSYNEQFF
DNA: TGTGCCAGCAGCCAAGAACTTCATTCCTACAATGAGCAGTTCTTC
D: .
size: .
J: TRBJ2-1
V: TRBV3-1/TRBV3-2

CDR3: CASSAIAGEGTDTQYF
DNA: TGTGCCAGCAGCGCAATAGCGGGGGAGGGCACAGATACGCAGTATTTT
D: TRBD2
size: .
J: TRBJ2-3
V: TRBV7-9

CDR3: CASSLDSGSIGELFF
DNA: TGTGCCAGTAGTCTGGACAGTGGCTCGATCGGGGAGCTGTTTTTT
D: .
size: .
J: TRBJ2-2
V: TRBV19

CDR3: CASSLETSVQYF
DNA: TGCGCCAGCAGCCTAGAGACTAGCGTGCAGTACTTC
D: TRBD2
size: few
J: TRBJ2-7
V: TRBV5-1

CDR3: CASKETGNTGELFF
DNA: TGTGCCAGCAAGGAGACAGGGAACACCGGGGAGCTGTTTTTT
D: .
size: .
J: TRBJ2-2
V: TRBV3-1/TRBV3-2

CDR3: CASSLGGTNNQPQHF
DNA: TGTGCCAGCAGCTTGGGTGGGACAAACAATCAGCCCCAGCATTTT
D: .
size: .
J: TRBJ1-5
V: TRBV7-2

CDR3: CASSPQGQRNEQFF
DNA: TGTGCCAGTAGTCCCCAGGGACAGCGCAATGAGCAGTTCTTC
D: TRBD1
size: .
J: TRBJ2-1
V: TRBV19

CDR3: CASNPADTSDSEAFF
DNA: TGTGCCAGCAACCCCGCAGATACCTCGGACTCTGAAGCTTTCTTT
D: .
size: .
J: TRBJ1-1
V: TRBV6-5

CDR3: CASSLAAGSSYEQYF
DNA: TGTGCCAGCAGCTTAGCAGCAGGGTCTTCCTACGAGCAGTACTTC
D: .
size: .
J: TRBJ2-7
V: TRBV7-8

CDR3: CASSPDRDTEAFF
DNA: TGTGCCAGCAGCCCGGACAGGGACACTGAAGCTTTCTTT
D: TRBD1
size: once
J: TRBJ1-1
V: TRBV9

CDR3: CASSSFPQQGRNYEQYF
DNA: TGTGCCAGCAGCTCCTTTCCGCAGCAGGGTAGAAACTACGAGCAGTACTTC
D: .
size: .
J: TRBJ2-7
V: TRBV21-1

CDR3: CASSRFMSGRKPSTDTQYF
DNA: TGTGCCAGCAGCCGTTTCATGAGCGGGAGGAAACCTAGCACAGATACGCAGTATTTT
D: TRBD2
size: .
J: TRBJ2-3
V: TRBV7-9

CDR3: CASSFLTRYNEQFF
DNA: TGTGCCAGCAGCTTCTTGACACGTTACAATGAGCAGTTCTTC
D: .
size: .
J: TRBJ2-1
V: TRBV11-2